The 9 T cell receptor beta chains listed next were all sequenced from one sample in a study of blood T cell repertoires in COVID-19 (dated by TCRdb to the early 2020s). The receptor library was made with the immunoSEQ multiplex PCR assay. In TCRdb, the immuneACCESS table is reduced to in-frame sequences with V and J assigned. These tables do not hold every clone; where another copy was compared, an unresolved V gene accounts for under half, and the others remain unexplained. Counted in this sample were 95,000 to 150,000 clones; around 80% of them appeared once. 3.8% of the sample comes from the top ten. Sequenced: peripheral blood. The receptors were gathered from a woman aged 45-65 years with acute or convalescent COVID-19.

This sequence joins TRBV28 and TRBJ1-2, with D possibly TRBD1 on 5 matching bases. The V gene lost 4 bases and the J gene lost 1 base, with 16 bases spanning the gap. Germline V CDR1 and CDR2: MDHEN, SYDVKM. The CDR3 runs 16 residues. This CDR3 reads CASSWGVPAVNYGYTF. The CDR3 DNA reads TGTGCCAGCAGTTGGGGGGTGCCGGCGGTTAACTATGGCTACACCTTC.

This chain connects TRBV5-1 to TRBJ2-7; 10 bases line up with TRBD1. Germline CDR1 reads SGHRS; CDR2 reads YFSETQ. The CDR3 is made up of 14 amino acids. After removal of 0 bases from V and 6 bases from J, the junction contained 3 bases not matched to a gene. Here the CDR3 DNA reads TGCGCCAGCAGCTTGGGCGGGACAGGGGTCGAGCAGTACTTC. It codes for CASSLGGTGVEQYF.

The V call is TRBV5-1, the J call TRBJ1-4, with unresolved D. CDR3 length equals 16 residues. The V gene lost 0 bases and the J gene lost 0 bases, with 9 bases spanning the gap. CDR1 and CDR2 (germline): SGHRS, YFSETQ. CDR3 sequence: CASSLGGVPTNEKLFF. As DNA, the CDR3 is TGCGCCAGCAGCTTGGGTGGAGTTCCAACTAATGAAAAACTGTTTTTT.

The chain uses TRBV11-2 and TRBJ2-7; 9 nucleotides agree with TRBD2. Trimming removed 3 bases from V and 6 bases from J; junction bases left unmatched: 12. The CDR3 sequence is 16 residues long. Germline CDR1 reads SGHAT; CDR2 reads FQNNGV. The CDR3, as DNA: TGTGCCAGCAGCTTCTCCCTAGCGGGACTTCAGGCCGAGCAGTACTTC. Its translation: CASSFSLAGLQAEQYF. The whole variable domain, filled in from reference TRBV11-2 and TRBJ2-7, reads EAGVAQSPRYKIIEKRQSVAFWCNPISGHATLYWYQQILGQGPKLLIQFQNNGVVDDSQLPKDRFSAERLKGVDSTLKIQPAKLEDSAVYLCASSFSLAGLQAEQYFGPGTRLTVT.

V is TRBV5-1 and J is TRBJ2-5; 10 bases agree with TRBD2. The trim removed 0 bases at V and 4 bases at J, leaving 3 bases unmatched. Germline V gene sequence: CDR1 SGHRS, CDR2 YFSETQ. The CDR3 contains 15 residues. The CDR3 here is CASSLESGGVETQYF. DNA for the CDR3: TGCGCCAGCAGCTTGGAAAGCGGGGGGGTAGAGACCCAGTACTTC.

This chain joins TRBV3-1 (or the pseudogene TRBV3-2) and TRBJ2-4, with 10 bases matching TRBD2. Losses at the gene ends were 4 bases for V and 0 bases for J; bases not matched to a gene: 15. The germline V gene has CDR1 LGHDT and CDR2 YNNKEL (reference sequence). This CDR3 is 20 amino acids long. The CDR3 DNA sequence: TGTGCCAGCAGCCCCTCGTTAGCGGGGGGCTCAAAGCTAGCCAAAAACATTCAGTACTTC. Its protein is CASSPSLAGGSKLAKNIQYF.

This chain uses TRBV28 with TRBJ2-5, with a possible D match to TRBD2 (5 bases). Trimming pared 4 bases from V and 5 bases from J, leaving 17 bases between. The CDR3 length is 15 residues. Germline V gives CDR1 MDHEN, CDR2 SYDVKM. The CDR3 DNA sequence: TGTGCCAGCAGTTCCCGGACTTCTTTGTTGGAGACCCAGTACTTC. Its protein is CASSSRTSLLETQYF.

This rearrangement joins TRBV3-1 (or the pseudogene TRBV3-2) to TRBJ2-2; D not certain. CDR3 length: 14 amino acids. From germline, CDR1 is LGHDT and CDR2 YNNKEL (reference sequence). Deletions cut 0 bases from V and 0 bases from J, with 2 bases between. The CDR3 nucleotides read TGTGCCAGCAGCCAAGACGCGAACACCGGGGAGCTGTTTTTT. Its translation is CASSQDANTGELFF.

Here the CDR3 reads CASSLSGYTDTQYF. The CDR3 nucleotides are TGTGCCAGCAGCTTAAGCGGCTACACAGATACGCAGTATTTT. This chain links TRBV7-9 with TRBJ2-3, with D tentatively TRBD2 (5 bases). The CDR3 length is 14 residues. Germline V gene lookup returns CDR1 SEHNR and CDR2 FQNEAQ (reference sequence). Trimming left V 2 bases short and J 2 bases short, with 8 bases between.